The 25 T cell receptor beta chains below come from one sample, sequenced in a study of blood T cell repertoires in COVID-19. The data were produced by immunoSEQ multiplex PCR, yet TCRdb's version contains in-frame clones alone and is incomplete. The sample lists about 300,000 clones, around 89% occurring once. Sequenced: peripheral blood. These receptors were obtained from a man in his forties or fifties with acute or convalescent COVID-19.

The chain links TRBV2 to TRBJ2-3; a possible D gene is TRBD2 (5 bases). This CDR3 has 14 amino acids. The V end was cut by 10 bases, the J end by 2 bases, with 16 bases between. Germline CDR1 reads SNHLY; CDR2 reads FYNNEI. CDR3 DNA sequence: TGTGCCACCGTACTAGGGTTCCCCACAGATACGCAGTATTTT. As protein: CATVLGFPTDTQYF. Full variable domain (rest looked up from reference TRBV2 and TRBJ2-3): EPEVTQTPSHQVTQMGQEVILRCVPISNHLYFYWYRQILGQKVEFLVSFYNNEISEKSEIFDDQFSVERPDGSNFTLKIRSTKLEDSAMYFCATVLGFPTDTQYFGPGTRLTVL.

J is TRBJ1-4 and V is TRBV11-3; D is ambiguous. V lost 2 bases and J 10 bases, leaving 11 bases between the germline ends. This CDR3 region has 13 residues. Germline CDR1 and CDR2: SGHNT and YENEEA. For the CDR3, the DNA is TGTGCCAGCAGCTTAACCGGCGAGGGAAAACTGTTTTTT. The encoded protein is CASSLTGEGKLFF.

Worth noting for this clone: Within the sample, other DNA sequences also encode this same CDR3. The J gene is TRBJ1-1, the V gene TRBV27; D not resolved. This CDR3 is 14 amino acids long. Germline loops: CDR1 MNHEY, CDR2 SMNVEV (reference sequence). V was cut by 5 bases and J by 1 base, with 11 bases left in between. The CDR3 nucleotides read TGTGCCAGCAGTCTGGTTGGCGGGAACACTGAAGCTTTCTTT. It specifies CASSLVGGNTEAFF.

This clone was seen repeatedly, ten times or more. The chain recombines TRBV30 with TRBJ1-3; a possible D gene is TRBD1 (5 bases). V gave up 3 bases and J gave up 4 bases, with 10 bases separating them. Germline V CDR1 and CDR2: GTSNPN, SVGIG (reference sequence). The CDR3 has 13 residues. The CDR3 DNA follows: TGTGCCTGGAGGGGGCTAGGAGGAAACACCATATATTTT. This sequence encodes CAWRGLGGNTIYF.

This clone was seen once. The chain recombines TRBV3-1 (or the pseudogene TRBV3-2) with TRBJ2-1; 7 nucleotides line up with TRBD1. V lost 0 bases and J lost 4; bases outside the gene matches: 3. CDR3 size: 15 residues. In germline, CDR1 is LGHDT, CDR2 YNNKEL (reference sequence). For the CDR3, the DNA is TGTGCCAGCAGCCAAGATGGACAGGCGTACAATGAGCAGTTCTTC. Encoded protein: CASSQDGQAYNEQFF.

V usage is TRBV24-1 and J usage is TRBJ1-2; D might be TRBD1 (5 bases). V lost 5 bases, J lost 5 bases, and 11 bases lay in between. Germline loops: CDR1 KGHDR, CDR2 SFDVKD. This CDR3 has 13 residues. The CDR3 protein is CATSGAGRYGYTF. CDR3 nucleotides: TGTGCCACCAGTGGCGCAGGGAGGTATGGCTACACCTTC.

At least ten counts were recorded for this clone. This chain joins TRBV7-9 and TRBJ1-6; 7 bases match TRBD1. The CDR3 spans 14 residues. The junction had 4 bases not matched to a gene; V was cut back by 4 bases and J by 7 bases. Germline CDR1 reads SEHNR; CDR2 reads FQNEAQ (reference sequence). CDR3 region: CASSSGQANSPLHF. DNA of the CDR3: TGTGCCAGCAGCTCCGGACAGGCGAATTCACCCCTCCACTTT.

The chain uses TRBV9 and TRBJ1-2; D is unresolved. The CDR3 runs to 14 residues. The V gene lost 2 bases and the J gene lost 0 bases, with 8 bases spanning the gap. CDR1 is SGDLS and CDR2 is YYNGEE in the germline V gene. The CDR3 DNA reads TGTGCCAGCAGCGTCTCCAGTACTAACTATGGCTACACCTTC. Its protein product is CASSVSSTNYGYTF.

This chain uses TRBV7-8 with TRBJ2-1, with TRBD2 matching over 8 bases. Looked up from germline, CDR1 is SGHVS and CDR2 is FQNEAQ. This CDR3 has 14 amino acids. V shed 2 bases, J shed 5 bases, and the junction held 2 bases outside the gene matches. CDR3 nucleotide sequence: TGTGCCAGCAGCTTACTAGCGGGTAACAATGAGCAGTTCTTC. It encodes CASSLLAGNNEQFF.

The chain joins TRBV5-1 to TRBJ1-1; no firm D call. CDR3 length equals 13 residues. Trimming cost V 4 bases and J 2 bases, with 9 bases left between them. The V gene's germline CDR1 is SGHRS and CDR2 YFSETQ. CDR3 loop: CASSLGLNTEAFF. The CDR3 DNA sequence: TGCGCCAGCAGCCTTGGACTCAACACTGAAGCTTTCTTT.

V is TRBV7-6 and J is TRBJ1-4, with a possible D match to TRBD1 (5 bases). This CDR3 has 16 residues. V was clipped by 2 bases and J by 5 bases, with 15 bases between them. Per germline, CDR1 SGHVS and CDR2 FNYEAQ. DNA of the CDR3: TGTGCCAGCAGCTTAATGGCGGGGCGGCCAAATGAAAAACTGTTTTTT. Translated, it gives CASSLMAGRPNEKLFF.

This sequence joins TRBV19 and TRBJ2-3; tentatively, D is TRBD2 (6 bases). The CDR3 is made up of 13 amino acids. V lost 6 bases to trimming and J lost 1 base, with 8 bases between them. Germline CDR1 reads LNHDA; CDR2 reads SQIVND (reference sequence). The CDR3 DNA follows: TGTGCCAGTAGAAGGAGGGGCACAGATACGCAGTATTTT. Translation: CASRRRGTDTQYF.

This clone was detected a few times. The chain combines TRBV28 with TRBJ1-2, with D perhaps matching TRBD1 (6 bases). V lost 4 bases and J lost 3, with 18 bases in between. The germline V gene has CDR1 MDHEN and CDR2 SYDVKM. The CDR3 totals 16 residues. The DNA for the CDR3 is TGTGCCAGCAGTTCTAAAACTCAGGGGAAAGACTATGGCTACACCTTC. It is translated as CASSSKTQGKDYGYTF.

A remark on this clone: The same CDR3 can be traced to other DNA sequences in this sample. V usage is TRBV5-1 and J usage is TRBJ1-1; TRBD1 agrees at 8 bases. The CDR3 extends over 14 amino acids. Losses at the gene ends were 1 base for V and 4 bases for J; bases not matched to a gene: 3. The germline gives CDR1 SGHRS, CDR2 YFSETQ. The CDR3 is CASSLRDRGTEAFF. The CDR3 DNA reads TGCGCCAGCAGCTTGAGAGACAGGGGCACTGAAGCTTTCTTT.

V is TRBV9 and J is TRBJ2-2; D ambiguous. This CDR3 is built from 16 residues. CDR1 and CDR2 (germline): SGDLS, YYNGEE. Trimming took 1 base from V and 1 from J, leaving 11 bases between them. CDR3 region: CASSVNVLLNTGELFF. CDR3 nucleotide sequence: TGTGCCAGCAGCGTAAATGTCCTACTGAACACCGGGGAGCTGTTTTTT.

This chain uses TRBV7-9 with TRBJ1-1; tentative D call: TRBD1 (6 bases). Per the germline V gene, CDR1 is SEHNR and CDR2 is FQNEAQ (reference sequence). V lost 3 bases to trimming and J lost 5 bases, with 10 bases between them. This CDR3 has 13 amino acids. The CDR3 DNA reads as TGTGCCAGCAGCTTGTATCAGGGGACTGAAGCTTTCTTT. It is translated as CASSLYQGTEAFF.

This sequence joins TRBV3-1 (or the pseudogene TRBV3-2) and TRBJ1-3; no clear D. Germline CDR1 reads LGHDT; CDR2 reads YNNKEL (reference sequence). The CDR3 runs to 15 residues. V lost 0 bases and J 1 base, leaving 7 bases between the germline ends. The CDR3 reads CASSQDLVSGNTIYF. CDR3 nucleotide sequence: TGTGCCAGCAGCCAAGATCTCGTTTCTGGAAACACCATATATTTT.

The chain carries TRBV24-1 and TRBJ2-3; 12 nucleotides line up with TRBD1. Germline CDR1 KGHDR, CDR2 SFDVKD. The trim removed 5 bases at V and 2 bases at J, leaving 4 bases unmatched. CDR3 length: 16 residues. CDR3 bases: TGTGCCACCAGTGGGGACAGGGGGCAAAACACAGATACGCAGTATTTT. Translation gives CATSGDRGQNTDTQYF.

The chain joins TRBV5-6 to TRBJ2-6, with 8 bases aligning to TRBD1. The germline CDR1 and CDR2 sequences are SGHDT and YYEEEE. The CDR3 contains 16 residues. With 6 bases clipped from V and 2 bases from J, the junction kept 7 bases outside the gene matches. The CDR3 loop is CASTGQGAPGANVLTF. CDR3 in DNA: TGTGCCAGCACGGGGCAGGGGGCGCCTGGGGCCAACGTCCTGACTTTC. Complete variable domain (other parts from reference TRBV5-6 and TRBJ2-6): DAGVTQSPTHLIKTRGQQVTLRCSPKSGHDTVSWYQQALGQGPQFIFQYYEEEERQRGNFPDRFSGHQFPNYSSELNVNALLLGDSALYLCASTGQGAPGANVLTFGAGSRLTVL.

The chain uses TRBV19 and TRBJ1-2; no firm D call. V was shortened by 6 bases and J by 2 bases, with 10 bases between the two germline ends. Germline assignment: CDR1 LNHDA and CDR2 SQIVND (reference sequence). The CDR3 sequence is 13 residues long. The CDR3 spells CASRSAGNYGYTF. The CDR3 bases are TGTGCCAGTAGGAGCGCGGGGAACTATGGCTACACCTTC.

The rearrangement joins TRBV29-1 to TRBJ2-7, with 7 bases matching TRBD1. Trimming took 7 bases from V and 2 from J; bases not matched to a gene: 5. The germline gives CDR1 SQVTM, CDR2 ANQGSEA. This CDR3 has 12 residues. In DNA form, the CDR3 reads TGCAGCGCCCGACAGGGTCCCTACGAGCAGTACTTC. It codes for CSARQGPYEQYF.

The V and J genes are TRBV6-5 and TRBJ1-5, with 10 positions matching TRBD1. Germline V CDR1 and CDR2: MNHEY, SVGAGI. The length of the CDR3 is 15 residues. V was pared by 6 bases and J by 6 bases, with 8 bases of the junction left unmatched. CDR3 sequence: CASRDGTGVGQPQHF. CDR3 DNA sequence: TGTGCCAGCAGGGACGGGACAGGGGTCGGTCAGCCCCAGCATTTT.

This chain joins TRBV30 and TRBJ1-1, with a weak D call TRBD1 (5 bases). The CDR3 covers 12 residues. V gave up 0 bases and J gave up 7 bases, with 9 bases separating them. Germline V CDR1 and CDR2: GTSNPN, SVGIG (reference sequence). The CDR3: CAWSVWGLEAFF. CDR3 nucleotide sequence: TGTGCCTGGAGTGTATGGGGCCTTGAAGCTTTCTTT.

In DNA form, the CDR3 reads TGTGCCACCAGTCTTCGGCGGGGGGACTACGAGCAGTACTTC. The encoded protein is CATSLRRGDYEQYF. The chain carries TRBV15 and TRBJ2-7; TRBD2 matches at 8 bases. The CDR3 has 14 residues. In germline, CDR1 is LNHNV, CDR2 YYDKDF (reference sequence). The V segment lost 6 bases and the J segment 3 bases; nucleotides outside the gene matches: 7.

The chain uses TRBV9 and TRBJ2-1; unclear D gene. Germline lookup yields CDR1 SGDLS and CDR2 YYNGEE. V was shortened by 0 bases and J by 8 bases, with 12 bases between the two germline ends. This CDR3 comprises 14 residues. CDR3 amino acids: CASSVDGSSDEQFF. The CDR3 coding sequence is TGTGCCAGCAGCGTAGACGGGTCAAGCGATGAGCAGTTCTTC.